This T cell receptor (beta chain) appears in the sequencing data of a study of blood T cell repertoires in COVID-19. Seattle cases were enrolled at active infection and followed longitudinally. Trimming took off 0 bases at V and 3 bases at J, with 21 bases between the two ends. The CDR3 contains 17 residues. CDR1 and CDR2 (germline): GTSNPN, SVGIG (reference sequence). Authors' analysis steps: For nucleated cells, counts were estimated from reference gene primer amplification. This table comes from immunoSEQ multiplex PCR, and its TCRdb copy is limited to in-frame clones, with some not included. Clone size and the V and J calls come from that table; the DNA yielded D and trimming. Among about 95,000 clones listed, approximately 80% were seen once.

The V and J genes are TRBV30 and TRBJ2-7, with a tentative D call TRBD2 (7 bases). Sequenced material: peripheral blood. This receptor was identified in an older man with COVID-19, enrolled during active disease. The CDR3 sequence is CAWSVSKGGVGFYEQYF. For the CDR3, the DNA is TGTGCCTGGAGTGTTTCAAAGGGGGGGGTCGGTTTCTACGAGCAGTACTTC.